The source of this T cell receptor (beta chain) is a study of T cell responses to AZD1222 COVID-19 vaccine. The germline V gene has CDR1 SNHLY and CDR2 FYNNEI. With 6 bases removed from V and 1 base from J, the gap between germline ends came to 9 bases. This CDR3 is built from 13 residues. The data were produced by immunoSEQ multiplex PCR, yet TCRdb's version contains in-frame clones alone and is incomplete. The sample yields some 160,000 clones, more than 70% seen once. The origin of this receptor is an adult in good health. This material consisted of peripheral blood, taken on day 0 of AZD1222 vaccination. The chain joins TRBV2 to TRBJ1-1; D might be TRBD1 (5 bases). CDR3: CASSEQGNTEAFF. The DNA of the CDR3 is TGTGCCAGCAGCGAGCAGGGGAACACTGAAGCTTTCTTT. Using reference TRBV2 and TRBJ1-1 for the parts outside the CDR3, the full variable domain is EPEVTQTPSHQVTQMGQEVILRCVPISNHLYFYWYRQILGQKVEFLVSFYNNEISEKSEIFDDQFSVERPDGSNFTLKIRSTKLEDSAMYFCASSEQGNTEAFFGQGTRLTVV.